Listed here are 30 T cell receptor beta chains from one sample, sequenced in a study of T cells in Graves' hyperthyroidism and ophthalmopathy (dated by TCRdb to the late 2010s). To prepare the library, multiplex PCR was applied. The data were produced on an Illumina HiSeq 2000. The TCR beta CDR3 regions were amplified from RNA transcripts. A first-round RT-PCR of the TCR CDR3 used the HTBI primer set with the Qiagen OneStep RT-PCR kit. TCRdb passed the public sequencing reads through fastp at Q25 and MiXCR, retaining productive beta sequences. One record per CDR3 amino acid sequence lists the most common genes and DNA. Recorded for this sample are 250,000 to 300,000 distinct CDR3 sequences; around a fifth of them occurred a single time. The ten largest clones capture about 35% of the sample. Source material: blood. Source of these receptors: a man aged 45-65 years with Graves' ophthalmopathy.

This clonotype was detected only a few times. The DNA of the CDR3 is TGTGCCAGCAGTGACACAAGGGTAATGAAGGAACTGTTTTTT. Its protein is CASSDTRVMKELFF. The rearrangement joins TRBV12-3 or TRBV12-4 to TRBJ1-4; D remains unclear. The CDR3 has 14 residues. Trimming pared 5 bases from V and 12 bases from J, leaving 19 bases between.

This clonotype was counted at least ten times. An end of the junction differs from the germline gene, which may be a read error. The genes are TRBV11-3 and TRBJ1-1, with D possibly being TRBD1 (5 bases). The CDR3 runs 13 residues. Germline V CDR1 and CDR2: SGHNT, YENEEA. CDR3 coding DNA: TGTGCCAGCAGCGCGGGGGAGAACACTGAAGCCTTCTTT. Protein: CASSAGENTEAFF.

This clonotype showed up just a few times. V is TRBV7-2 and J is TRBJ2-3, with D hard to call. The CDR3 runs 13 residues. The germline gives CDR1 SGHTA, CDR2 FQGNSA. V was cut by 6 bases and J by 6 bases, with 13 bases left in between. The CDR3 region is CASSRNRADTQYF. In nucleotides, the CDR3 is TGTGCCAGCAGTCGTAACCGAGCGGATACGCAGTATTTT.

This clonotype showed up many times. V is TRBV28 and J is TRBJ2-7, with TRBD2 as a possible D gene (5 bases). The CDR3 has 16 residues. V was trimmed by 3 bases and J by 4 bases, leaving 19 bases between them. In germline, CDR1 is MDHEN, CDR2 SYDVKM. CDR3 sequence reads: CASSFSVPRVVYEQYF. The CDR3 bases are TGTGCCAGCAGTTTTAGCGTCCCGCGGGTCGTTTACGAGCAGTACTTC. Combining the CDR3 with reference TRBV28 and TRBJ2-7 gives the whole variable domain DVKVTQSSRYLVKRTGEKVFLECVQDMDHENMFWYRQDPGLGLRLIYFSYDVKMKEKGDIPEGYSVSREKKERFSLILESASTNQTSMYLCASSFSVPRVVYEQYFGPGTRLTVT.

This clonotype turned up a few times. The chain's CDR3 is CASGREGEAFF. The DNA of the CDR3 is TGTGCCAGCGGCAGGGAAGGTGAAGCTTTCTTT. This chain joins TRBV2 and TRBJ1-1, with a weak D call TRBD1 (5 bases). There are 11 residues in the CDR3. Germline V gene data show CDR1 as SNHLY and CDR2 as FYNNEI. V dropped 8 bases and J dropped 7 bases, with 11 bases sitting between them.

The V gene is TRBV20-1, the J gene TRBJ1-3; TRBD1 matches 7 bases. Germline-derived CDR1 and CDR2 are DFQATT and SNEGSKA (reference sequence). This CDR3 region has 15 residues. Trimming at V came to 3 bases and at J to 2 bases, leaving 7 bases not matched to a gene. The CDR3 loop is CSASTGTATGNTIYF. The DNA for the CDR3 is TGCAGTGCTAGCACAGGGACAGCCACTGGAAACACCATATATTTT.

The rearrangement joins TRBV10-1 to TRBJ1-3, with unresolved D. V gave up 2 bases and J gave up 4 bases, with 6 bases separating them. The CDR3 runs to 13 residues. Germline assignment: CDR1 WNHNN and CDR2 SYGVQD (reference sequence). CDR3 coding DNA: TGCGCCAGCAGTGAGAGGTCGGGAAACACCATATATTTT. Residues: CASSERSGNTIYF.

This clonotype appeared a single time. One end of the junction fails to match germline, which may point to a read error. V usage is TRBV19 and J usage is TRBJ2-2; TRBD2 is a possible D gene (5 bases). The CDR3 covers 17 residues. Germline V gene data show CDR1 as LNHDA and CDR2 as SQIVND (reference sequence). This chain's CDR3 is CASSIDRGPSTTGEPFF. In DNA form, the CDR3 reads TGTGCCAGTAGTATAGATCGTGGACCTTCGACCACCGGGGAGCCGTTTTTT.

This clonotype turned up a few times. The chain uses TRBV12-5 and TRBJ2-1; no clear D. The V end was cut by 6 bases, the J end by 8 bases, with 14 bases between. Germline V lookup: CDR1 LGHNT, CDR2 FRNRAP. CDR3 length: 13 residues. CDR3 loop: CASGRARDDEQFF. The CDR3, as DNA: TGTGCTAGTGGGAGAGCTCGTGATGATGAGCAGTTCTTC. The complete variable domain, with remaining parts taken from reference TRBV12-5 and TRBJ2-1, reads DARVTQTPRHKVTEMGQEVTMRCQPILGHNTVFWYRQTMMQGLELLAYFRNRAPLDDSGMPKDRFSAEMPDATLATLKIQPSEPRDSAVYFCASGRARDDEQFFGPGTRLTVL.

The chain has TRBV4-1 and TRBJ2-1, with D possibly TRBD2 on 6 matching bases. The CDR3 is made up of 15 amino acids. Trimming pared 6 bases from V and 1 base from J, leaving 13 bases between. Germline CDR1 MGHRA, CDR2 YSYEKL. The CDR3 nucleotides read TGCGCCAGCAGGTTAGCGGAGAGGTCCTACAATGAGCAGTTCTTC. This gives the protein CASRLAERSYNEQFF.

The chain has TRBV14 and TRBJ2-7; TRBD2 might be the D (6 bases). V lost 4 bases to trimming and J lost 2 bases, with 9 bases between them. Per the germline V gene, CDR1 is SGHDN and CDR2 is FVKESK. CDR3 length equals 13 residues. CDR3: CASSPWGAYEQYF. The CDR3, as DNA: TGTGCCAGCAGCCCTTGGGGGGCCTACGAGCAGTACTTC.

The V and J genes are TRBV20-1 and TRBJ1-2; TRBD1 aligns across 8 bases. Germline-derived CDR1 and CDR2 are DFQATT and SNEGSKA (reference sequence). The ends lost 6 bases at V and 0 bases at J; junction bases unmatched: 0. The CDR3 runs to 12 residues. The CDR3 DNA reads as TGCAGTGCGGGACAGGCTAACTATGGCTACACCTTC. Protein: CSAGQANYGYTF.

This clonotype was observed at least ten times. This chain uses TRBV3-1 with TRBJ2-1, with 14 bases fitting TRBD2. The CDR3 covers 16 residues. Looked up from germline, CDR1 is LGHDT and CDR2 is YNNKEL (reference sequence). The junction had 7 bases not matched to a gene; V was cut back by 4 bases and J by 8 bases. CDR3 residues: CASSPVGLAGVDEQFF. In DNA form, the CDR3 reads TGTGCCAGCAGCCCTGTGGGACTAGCGGGAGTCGATGAGCAGTTCTTC.

The chain links TRBV19 to TRBJ2-2; D might be TRBD2 (5 bases). Looked up from germline, CDR1 is LNHDA and CDR2 is SQIVND (reference sequence). Trimming cost V 8 bases and J 6 bases, with 7 bases left between them. This CDR3 comprises 11 residues. Here the CDR3 reads CASQRAGELFF. CDR3 nucleotides: TGTGCCAGTCAGAGGGCCGGGGAGCTGTTTTTT.

This clonotype has only a few counts. This chain joins TRBV11-2 and TRBJ1-6; 7 bases match TRBD1. The CDR3 has 18 residues. J gave up 0 bases and V 0 bases, and 5 bases lay outside the gene matches. The germline V gene has CDR1 SGHAT and CDR2 FQNNGV. CDR3 amino acids: CASSLEQGTSSYNSPLHF. The CDR3 DNA sequence: TGTGCCAGCAGCTTAGAACAGGGGACGAGCTCCTATAATTCACCCCTCCACTTT. Looking up the rest from reference TRBV11-2 and TRBJ1-6 gives the full variable domain: EAGVAQSPRYKIIEKRQSVAFWCNPISGHATLYWYQQILGQGPKLLIQFQNNGVVDDSQLPKDRFSAERLKGVDSTLKIQPAKLEDSAVYLCASSLEQGTSSYNSPLHFGNGTRLTVT.

The chain combines TRBV9 with TRBJ2-5; D gene unclear. The CDR3 sequence is 14 residues long. V lost 3 bases and J lost 4, with 13 bases in between. In germline, CDR1 is SGDLS, CDR2 YYNGEE. The CDR3 nucleotides are TGTGCCAGCAGCGGCGTGGCAACGGGAGAGACCCAGTACTTC. Its protein is CASSGVATGETQYF. Complete variable domain (other parts from reference TRBV9 and TRBJ2-5): DSGVTQTPKHLITATGQRVTLRCSPRSGDLSVYWYQQSLDQGLQFLIQYYNGEERAKGNILERFSAQQFPDLHSELNLSSLELGDSALYFCASSGVATGETQYFGPGTRLLVL.

The CDR3 loop reads CASSLGGGPSSYNEQFF. CDR3 nucleotides: TGTGCCAGCAGCTTGGGGGGCGGGCCCAGCTCCTACAATGAGCAGTTCTTC. V gene TRBV7-6 combines with J gene TRBJ2-1, with D perhaps being TRBD1 or TRBD2 (6 bases each). From germline, CDR1 is SGHVS and CDR2 FNYEAQ. This CDR3 comprises 17 residues. V lost 3 bases to trimming and J lost 0 bases, with 15 bases between them.

The chain has TRBV28 and TRBJ2-1, with TRBD2 matching 12 bases. Unmatched junction bases numbered 15, after V lost 5 bases and J lost 7 bases. From germline, CDR1 is MDHEN and CDR2 SYDVKM. The length of the CDR3 is 18 residues. CDR3 loop: CASSPLGASGRVINEQFF. CDR3 nucleotide sequence: TGTGCCAGCAGTCCCCTCGGGGCTAGCGGGAGGGTTATTAATGAGCAGTTCTTC. Together with reference TRBV28 and TRBJ2-1, the CDR3 gives the full variable domain: DVKVTQSSRYLVKRTGEKVFLECVQDMDHENMFWYRQDPGLGLRLIYFSYDVKMKEKGDIPEGYSVSREKKERFSLILESASTNQTSMYLCASSPLGASGRVINEQFFGPGTRLTVL.

This clonotype was observed many times. The DNA of the CDR3 is TGTGCCAGCAGCTTAGGTCCAGGCGATAACTATGGCTACACCTTC. It encodes CASSLGPGDNYGYTF. The chain couples TRBV11-2 to TRBJ1-2; D remains unclear. V was clipped by 1 base and J by 1 base, with 10 bases between them. Per the germline V gene, CDR1 is SGHAT and CDR2 is FQNNGV. The length of the CDR3 is 15 residues.

The chain employs TRBV5-1 and TRBJ2-1; TRBD2 matches at 15 bases. The germline CDR1 and CDR2 sequences are SGHRS and YFSETQ. After removal of 6 bases from V and 8 bases from J, the junction contained 12 bases not matched to a gene. CDR3 length: 17 amino acids. CDR3 region: CASTKTGTSGRKHEQFF. As DNA, the CDR3 is TGCGCCAGCACAAAGACCGGGACTAGCGGGAGGAAGCATGAGCAGTTCTTC.

This clonotype has ten or more counts. V and J are TRBV9 and TRBJ2-5; the D is unclear. V was trimmed by 4 bases and J by 5 bases, leaving 15 bases between them. Per germline, CDR1 SGDLS and CDR2 YYNGEE. This CDR3 contains 14 residues. CDR3 sequence: CASSPHPAGETQYF. CDR3 in DNA: TGTGCCAGCAGCCCCCACCCGGCCGGGGAGACCCAGTACTTC.

In this sample, this clonotype turned up a few times. This rearrangement joins TRBV4-1 to TRBJ2-7; 14 nucleotides match TRBD2. The J call is doubtful: the DNA matches TRBJ2-1 better. This CDR3 region has 14 residues. Per germline, CDR1 MGHRA and CDR2 YSYEKL. DNA of the CDR3: TGCGCCAGCGCCGGGACTAGCGGGAGTTACGAGCAGTTCTTC. Amino acid sequence: CASAGTSGSYEQFF.

The rearrangement joins TRBV6-1 to TRBJ2-5; D assignment may be TRBD1 or TRBD2 (5 bases each). There are 13 residues in the CDR3. With 7 bases removed from V and 5 bases from J, the gap between germline ends came to 14 bases. Germline-derived CDR1 and CDR2 are MNHNS and SASEGT. Written as DNA, the CDR3 is TGTGCCAGCACCCGACGGGACGCGGAGACCCAGTACTTC. Translated, it gives CASTRRDAETQYF.

The chain couples TRBV19 to TRBJ2-1; 7 bases map to TRBD2. Germline CDR1 and CDR2: LNHDA and SQIVND (reference sequence). The CDR3 totals 19 residues. J was trimmed by 5 bases and V by 5 bases; bases with no gene match: 21. For the CDR3, the DNA is TGTGCCAGTAGTGTAGTGGGTCTAGCGCGGGAGCTACAGGACAATGAGCAGTTCTTC. It is translated as CASSVVGLARELQDNEQFF. The full variable domain, in which reference TRBV19 and TRBJ2-1 provide the parts outside the CDR3, is DGGITQSPKYLFRKEGQNVTLSCEQNLNHDAMYWYRQDPGQGLRLIYYSQIVNDFQKGDIAEGYSVSREKKESFPLTVTSAQKNPTAFYLCASSVVGLARELQDNEQFFGPGTRLTVL.

This clonotype was seen at least ten times. The chain is built from TRBV28 and TRBJ2-1; the match to TRBD1 covers 7 bases. V lost 5 bases and J lost 5; bases outside the gene matches: 15. Germline lookup yields CDR1 MDHEN and CDR2 SYDVKM. The CDR3 consists of 17 residues. CDR3 residues: CASSEIHRGPKDNEQFF. The CDR3 DNA is TGTGCCAGCAGTGAAATTCACAGGGGACCAAAAGACAATGAGCAGTTCTTC.

V and J are TRBV28 and TRBJ2-1; the D gene is possibly TRBD2 (6 bases). This CDR3 is built from 13 residues. The ends were cut back, 5 bases at V and 8 bases at J, with 13 bases in the middle. Germline lookup yields CDR1 MDHEN and CDR2 SYDVKM. CDR3 region: CASSLGWGDEQFF. CDR3 nucleotides: TGTGCCAGCAGTCTAGGTTGGGGGGATGAGCAGTTCTTC.

This clonotype was detected a few times. CDR3 DNA sequence: TGTGCCAGCAGCTTGGTTCGACTAGCGGGAGGCACAGATACGCAGTATTTT. Translated: CASSLVRLAGGTDTQYF. This sequence joins TRBV5-8 and TRBJ2-3, with 12 bases identical to TRBD2. Germline trimming cut 0 bases from V and 1 base from J; bases unmatched to any gene: 3. The V gene's germline CDR1 is SGHTS and CDR2 YDEGEE. This CDR3 comprises 17 residues.

This clonotype was detected ten times or more. The chain recombines TRBV6-6 with TRBJ2-7, with 8 positions matching TRBD1. Per germline, CDR1 MNHNY and CDR2 SVGAGI (reference sequence). V lost 0 bases, J lost 1 base, and 5 bases stayed unmatched. The CDR3 extends over 16 amino acids. The CDR3, as DNA: TGTGCCAGCAGTTACTCGGCCGGGACAGGTTCCTACGAGCAGTACTTC. Protein product: CASSYSAGTGSYEQYF.

This clonotype was found many times. V is TRBV11-2 and J is TRBJ2-1, with 7 bases fitting TRBD1. CDR1 is SGHAT and CDR2 is FQNNGV in the germline V gene. The CDR3 consists of 14 residues. Trimming at V came to 7 bases and at J to 3 bases, leaving 6 bases not matched to a gene. The chain's CDR3 is CASTLGQIYNEQFF. In DNA, the CDR3 is TGTGCCAGCACCCTGGGACAGATCTACAATGAGCAGTTCTTC.

The chain uses TRBV6-2 or TRBV6-3 and TRBJ1-1; D uncertain. The CDR3 has 14 residues. The germline CDR1 and CDR2 sequences are MNHEY and SVGEGT. V was cut by 6 bases and J by 8 bases, with 19 bases left in between. The DNA for the CDR3 is TGTGCCAGCAGGAGGAGTCGATGGGGAGAAGAAGCTTTCTTT. It specifies CASRRSRWGEEAFF.